This is a list of T cell receptor beta chains from one sample in a study of cytomegalovirus exposure and HLA in healthy donors. Produced via immunoSEQ multiplex PCR; TCRdb's table is partial and in-frame only. The table shows around 140,000 clones, with 64% occurring only once. Sequenced input: PBMCs. The receptors shown here come from a woman aged 40 to 50 in good health and CMV-seronegative. Both conserved end residues are part of each CDR3. Fields, in order: V gene, clone size, J gene, D gene, CDR3 length, CDR3 DNA, CDR3 protein. The D gene is left open where the match is weak. A row's size may be missing; if present it is once, few, many or a size class.

TRBV18,NA,TRBJ2-7,TRBD1,12,TGTGCCAGCTCGGGAGACAGGGAAGAGCAGTACTTC,CASSGDREEQYF
TRBV19,NA,TRBJ1-2,NA,11,TGTGCCACACTGACAGTTCTTGGCTACACCTTC,CATLTVLGYTF
TRBV6-6,NA,TRBJ1-1,NA,12,TGTGCCAGCAGTTCGACAGGTGCTGAAGCTTTCTTT,CASSSTGAEAFF
TRBV30,few,TRBJ1-1,NA,14,TGTGCCTGGACCGGGGGGCGATTGGGCGCTGAAGCTTTCTTT,CAWTGGRLGAEAFF
TRBV18,NA,TRBJ1-1,TRBD1,13,TGTGCCAGCTCAGAGGGGACAGCCATTGAAGCTTTCTTT,CASSEGTAIEAFF
TRBV27,NA,TRBJ1-2,NA,12,TGTGCCAGCACCACAGGAAACTATGGCTACACCTTC,CASTTGNYGYTF
TRBV19,NA,TRBJ2-7,NA,13,TGTGCCAGTAGTATCGGAGACAGATACGAGCAGTACTTC,CASSIGDRYEQYF
TRBV5-4,few,TRBJ1-1,NA,15,TGTGCCAGCAGCTTCGAGGCAGGGTTTTACACTGAAGCTTTCTTT,CASSFEAGFYTEAFF
TRBV2,few,TRBJ2-7,TRBD1,14,TGTGCCAGCAGTGAACAGGGGGTCGTCGACGAGCAGTACTTC,CASSEQGVVDEQYF
TRBV28,NA,TRBJ2-3,TRBD2,17,TGTGCCAGCAGCCTTTTCCCCCTAGCGGGGAGCACAGATACGCAGTATTTT,CASSLFPLAGSTDTQYF
TRBV7-2,NA,TRBJ2-7,NA,12,TGTGCCAGCAGCCTCCTCGGGTACGAGCAGTACTTC,CASSLLGYEQYF
TRBV10-3,NA,TRBJ1-1,NA,13,TGTGCCATCAGTGCACATCTGAACACTGAAGCTTTCTTT,CAISAHLNTEAFF
TRBV28,NA,TRBJ2-1,TRBD1,13,TGTGCCAGCACCAGGGGGTACTACAATGAGCAGTTCTTC,CASTRGYYNEQFF
TRBV4-2,once,TRBJ1-2,NA,16,TGTGCCAGCAGCCAAGCCACCCCACAGGGAAACTATGGCTACACCTTC,CASSQATPQGNYGYTF
TRBV4-1,NA,TRBJ1-2,TRBD1,16,TGCGCCAGCAGCCAAGCCCCTCCAACAGACAGGGGCGGCTACACCTTC,CASSQAPPTDRGGYTF
TRBV6-4,NA,TRBJ1-1,TRBD1,15,TGTGCCAGCAGGGAAAGTACAGGGGGTTGGACTGAAGCTTTCTTT,CASRESTGGWTEAFF
TRBV5-1,NA,TRBJ1-1,NA,12,TGCGCCAGCAGCGCAGGGGACACTGAAGCTTTCTTT,CASSAGDTEAFF
TRBV4-3,NA,TRBJ1-1,NA,15,TGCGCCAGCAGCCAAGATTTGGAGGGGAACACTGAAGCTTTCTTT,CASSQDLEGNTEAFF
TRBV18,NA,TRBJ1-1,TRBD1,17,TGTGCCAGCTCACCTGTAACCTCCGGGACAGGGGGCACTGAAGCTTTCTTT,CASSPVTSGTGGTEAFF
TRBV29-1,NA,TRBJ1-5,NA,13,TGCAGCGTTGCCAGGGCAGATAATCAGCCCCAGCATTTT,CSVARADNQPQHF
TRBV19,NA,TRBJ1-1,NA,14,TGTGCCAGTAGTACCCCGAGGGGGGGAAGTGAAGCTTTCTTT,CASSTPRGGSEAFF
TRBV7-7,once,TRBJ2-5,TRBD2,14,TGTGCCAGCAGCTTGGCGGGGAGGGAAGAGACCCAGTACTTC,CASSLAGREETQYF
TRBV6-6,few,TRBJ1-2,NA,15,TGTGCCAGCAGTAACAGACGGATCCCTGGCTATGGCTACACCTTC,CASSNRRIPGYGYTF
TRBV5-4,NA,TRBJ2-7,NA,13,TGTGCCAGCAGCTTCCCACAAGCCTACGAGCAGTACTTC,CASSFPQAYEQYF
TRBV5-6,NA,TRBJ2-7,NA,19,TGTGCCAGCAGCTTTAGGGACGTCGTGACCGGACAGGAGGGCCACGAGCAGTACTTC,CASSFRDVVTGQEGHEQYF
TRBV5-1,NA,TRBJ1-1,TRBD1,16,TGCGCCAGCAGCCCAAGGACAGGTGCCACTGGCGCTGAAGCTTTCTTT,CASSPRTGATGAEAFF
TRBV5-1,NA,TRBJ2-3,TRBD2,17,TGCGCCAGCAGCTTGGACCCTAGCGGGGGGGCCCCGTATACGCAGTATTTT,CASSLDPSGGAPYTQYF
TRBV28,NA,TRBJ2-7,TRBD1,13,TGTGCCATCCGACAGGGGATGTTATACGAGCAGTACTTC,CAIRQGMLYEQYF
TRBV4-3,NA,TRBJ2-2,TRBD2,14,TGCGCCAGCAGACTAGCGGGGAACACCGGGGAGCTGTTTTTT,CASRLAGNTGELFF